Below are 2 T cell receptor beta chains sequenced from a single sample in a study of PD-L1 blockade in urothelial cancer (dated 2017 in TCRdb). The library was prepared using the immunoSEQ multiplex PCR assay. TCRdb mirrors the immuneACCESS table, restricted to in-frame sequences. Some clones are absent from its copies; in checked studies, under half trace to an unresolved V gene, and the reason for the others is unknown. The sample records fewer than 60,000 clones, roughly 80% of which are singletons. Together, the top ten hold approximately 1.3% of the sample. What the time point label conveys for this sample: pretreatment peripheral blood. The sequencing used PBMCs, collected around atezolizumab (anti-PD-L1) treatment. These receptor sequences come from a man over 45 with urothelial cancer.

J is TRBJ1-1 and V is TRBV6-4; D possibly corresponds to TRBD1 (6 bases). Germline CDR1 and CDR2: MRHNA and SNTAGT. Trimming shortened V by 0 bases and J by 1 base, and 6 bases separated the two germline ends. This CDR3 is built from 14 residues. The CDR3 DNA reads TGTGCCAGCAGTGACTCGGACAGGAACACTGAAGCTTTCTTT. This gives the protein CASSDSDRNTEAFF.

The rearrangement joins TRBV7-9 to TRBJ2-7; D not certain. The V gene's germline CDR1 is SEHNR and CDR2 FQNEAQ (reference sequence). This CDR3 has 11 amino acids. Trimming removed 2 bases at V and 4 bases at J, with 3 bases between. CDR3 amino acids: CASSLSYEQYF. DNA of the CDR3: TGTGCCAGCAGCTTATCGTACGAGCAGTACTTC.